This TCR beta chain was identified in a study of CD8 T cells in ankylosing spondylitis. Study-wide results and caveats: Disease-associated clones were reportedly significantly overrepresented in matched ankylosing spondylitis synovial fluid. A TCR beta motif of roughly 8 highly homologous variants seemed to mark ankylosing spondylitis blood.

The CDR3 is 15 amino acids. V shed 7 bases and J shed 0 bases, with 13 bases lying between them. Per the germline V gene, CDR1 is SGHRS and CDR2 is YFSETQ. The authors made TCR beta libraries by quantitative 5'-RACE with molecular barcodes. Each CDR3 protein gets one entry after TCRdb re-called the 5' RACE reads with MiXCR. Of about 89,000 distinct CDR3 sequences in the sample, 25% to 35% were seen once. This clonotype was seen only once. The antigen remains unidentified. The sequence was obtained from a male donor with ankylosing spondylitis or in good health (not recorded which). Input material: blood, either unsorted or a sorted T cell fraction (not recorded which). J is TRBJ2-2 and V is TRBV5-1, with D uncertain. The CDR3 DNA is TGCGCCAGCCGTAGAGACGGAACGAACACCGGGGAGCTGTTTTTT. Translation gives CASRRDGTNTGELFF.